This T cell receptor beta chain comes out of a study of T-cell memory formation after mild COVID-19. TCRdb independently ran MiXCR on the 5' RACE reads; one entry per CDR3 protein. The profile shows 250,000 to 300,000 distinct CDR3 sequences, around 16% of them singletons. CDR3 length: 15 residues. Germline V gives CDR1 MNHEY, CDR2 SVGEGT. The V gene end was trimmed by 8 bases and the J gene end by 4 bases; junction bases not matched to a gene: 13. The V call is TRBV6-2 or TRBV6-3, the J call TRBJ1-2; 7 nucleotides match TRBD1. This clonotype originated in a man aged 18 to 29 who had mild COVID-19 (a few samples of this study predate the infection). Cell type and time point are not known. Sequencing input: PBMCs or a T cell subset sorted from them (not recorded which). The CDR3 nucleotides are TGTGCCAGCGGAGAACGGGACAGACCGATCTATGGCTACACCTTC. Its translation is CASGERDRPIYGYTF.